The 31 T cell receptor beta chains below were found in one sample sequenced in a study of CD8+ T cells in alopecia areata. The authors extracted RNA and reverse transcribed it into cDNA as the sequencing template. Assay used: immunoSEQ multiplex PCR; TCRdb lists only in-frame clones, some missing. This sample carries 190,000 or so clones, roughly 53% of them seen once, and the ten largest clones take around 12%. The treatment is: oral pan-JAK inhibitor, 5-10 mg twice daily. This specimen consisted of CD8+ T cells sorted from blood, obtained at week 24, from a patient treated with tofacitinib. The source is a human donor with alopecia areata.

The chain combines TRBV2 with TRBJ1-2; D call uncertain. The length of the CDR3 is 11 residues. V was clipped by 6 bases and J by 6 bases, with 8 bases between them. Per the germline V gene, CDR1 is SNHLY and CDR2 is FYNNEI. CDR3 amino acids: CASSTGNGYTF. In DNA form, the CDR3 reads TGTGCCAGCAGCACGGGGAATGGCTACACCTTC. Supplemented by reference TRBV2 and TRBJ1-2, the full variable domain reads EPEVTQTPSHQVTQMGQEVILRCVPISNHLYFYWYRQILGQKVEFLVSFYNNEISEKSEIFDDQFSVERPDGSNFTLKIRSTKLEDSAMYFCASSTGNGYTFGSGTRLTVV.

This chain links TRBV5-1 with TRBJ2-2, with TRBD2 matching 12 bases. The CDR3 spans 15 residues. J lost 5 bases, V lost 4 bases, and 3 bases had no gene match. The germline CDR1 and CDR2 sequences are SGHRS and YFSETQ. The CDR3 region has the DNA TGCGCCAGCAGCCAAGGACTAGCGGGGACCGGGGAGCTGTTTTTT. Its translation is CASSQGLAGTGELFF. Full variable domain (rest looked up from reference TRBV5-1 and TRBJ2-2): KAGVTQTPRYLIKTRGQQVTLSCSPISGHRSVSWYQQTPGQGLQFLFEYFSETQRNKGNFPGRFSGRQFSNSRSEMNVSTLELGDSALYLCASSQGLAGTGELFFGEGSRLTVL.

CDR3 nucleotide sequence: TGTGCCAGCAGCTTGGGGCGGTCGGACGAGCAGTACTTC. Translation gives CASSLGRSDEQYF. The J gene is TRBJ2-7, the V gene TRBV5-6; D remains unclear. This CDR3 has 13 residues. Germline CDR1 SGHDT, CDR2 YYEEEE. The V end was cut by 0 bases, the J end by 5 bases, with 9 bases between.

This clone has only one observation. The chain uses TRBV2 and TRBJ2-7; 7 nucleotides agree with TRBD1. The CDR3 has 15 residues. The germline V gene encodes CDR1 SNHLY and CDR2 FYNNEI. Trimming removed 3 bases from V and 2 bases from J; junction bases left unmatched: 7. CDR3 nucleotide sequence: TGTGCCAGCAGTGAGACGGACAGGACGGCCTACGAGCAGTACTTC. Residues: CASSETDRTAYEQYF.

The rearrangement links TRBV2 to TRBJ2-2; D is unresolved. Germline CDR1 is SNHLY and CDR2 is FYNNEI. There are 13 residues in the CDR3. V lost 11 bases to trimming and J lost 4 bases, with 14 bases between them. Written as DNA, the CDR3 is TGTGCCCGAAAAGGGTCGGGCACCGGGGAGCTGTTTTTT. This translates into CARKGSGTGELFF.

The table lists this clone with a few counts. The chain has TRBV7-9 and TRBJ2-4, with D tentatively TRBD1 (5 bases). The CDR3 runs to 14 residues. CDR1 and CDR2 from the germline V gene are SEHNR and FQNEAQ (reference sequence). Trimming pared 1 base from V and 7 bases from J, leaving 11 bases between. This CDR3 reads CASSLGGPGNIQYF. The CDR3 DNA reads TGTGCCAGCAGCTTAGGAGGACCAGGGAACATTCAGTACTTC.

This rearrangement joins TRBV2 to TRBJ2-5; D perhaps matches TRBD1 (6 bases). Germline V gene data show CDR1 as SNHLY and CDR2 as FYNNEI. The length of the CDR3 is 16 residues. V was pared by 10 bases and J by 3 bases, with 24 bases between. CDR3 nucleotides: TGTGCCATCCTGTCGGTCCCCGAGGGGGAAAAAGAGACCCAGTACTTC. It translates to CAILSVPEGEKETQYF. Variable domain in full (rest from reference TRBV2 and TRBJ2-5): EPEVTQTPSHQVTQMGQEVILRCVPISNHLYFYWYRQILGQKVEFLVSFYNNEISEKSEIFDDQFSVERPDGSNFTLKIRSTKLEDSAMYFCAILSVPEGEKETQYFGPGTRLLVL.

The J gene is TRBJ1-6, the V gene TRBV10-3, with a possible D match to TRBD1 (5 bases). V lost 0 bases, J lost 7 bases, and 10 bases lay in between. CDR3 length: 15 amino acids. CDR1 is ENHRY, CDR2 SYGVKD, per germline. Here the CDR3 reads CAISESGAENSPLHF. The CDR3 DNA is TGTGCCATCAGTGAGTCTGGGGCGGAGAATTCACCCCTCCACTTT.

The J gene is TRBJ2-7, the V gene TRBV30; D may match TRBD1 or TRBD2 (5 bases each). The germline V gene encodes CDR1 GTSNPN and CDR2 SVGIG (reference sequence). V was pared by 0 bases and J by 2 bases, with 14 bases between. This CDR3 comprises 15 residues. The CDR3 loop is CAWSVRGGVAYEQYF. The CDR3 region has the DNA TGTGCCTGGAGTGTACGTGGGGGTGTAGCCTACGAGCAGTACTTC.

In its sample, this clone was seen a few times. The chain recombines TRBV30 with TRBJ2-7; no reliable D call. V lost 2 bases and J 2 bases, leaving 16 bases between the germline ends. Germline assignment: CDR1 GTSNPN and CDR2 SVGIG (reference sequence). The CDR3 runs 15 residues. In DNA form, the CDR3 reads TGTGCCTGGAGTAAACCCAGCCCCCCAGCCTACGAGCAGTACTTC. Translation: CAWSKPSPPAYEQYF.

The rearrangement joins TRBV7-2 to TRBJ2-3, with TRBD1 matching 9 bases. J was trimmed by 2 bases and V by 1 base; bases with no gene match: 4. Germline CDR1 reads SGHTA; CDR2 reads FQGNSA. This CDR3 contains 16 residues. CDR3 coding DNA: TGTGCCAGCAGCTTAGTGGGGACAGGGACCACAGATACGCAGTATTTT. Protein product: CASSLVGTGTTDTQYF. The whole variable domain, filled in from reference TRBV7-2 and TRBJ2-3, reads GAGVSQSPSNKVTEKGKDVELRCDPISGHTALYWYRQSLGQGLEFLIYFQGNSAPDKSGLPSDRFSAERTGGSVSTLTIQRTQQEDSAVYLCASSLVGTGTTDTQYFGPGTRLTVL.

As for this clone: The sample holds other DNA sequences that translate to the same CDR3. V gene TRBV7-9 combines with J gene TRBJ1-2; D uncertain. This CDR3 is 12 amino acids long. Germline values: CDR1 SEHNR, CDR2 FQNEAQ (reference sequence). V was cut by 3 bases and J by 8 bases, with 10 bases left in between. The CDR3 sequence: CASSLGGLGYTF. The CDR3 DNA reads TGTGCCAGCAGCTTGGGAGGGCTCGGCTACACCTTC.

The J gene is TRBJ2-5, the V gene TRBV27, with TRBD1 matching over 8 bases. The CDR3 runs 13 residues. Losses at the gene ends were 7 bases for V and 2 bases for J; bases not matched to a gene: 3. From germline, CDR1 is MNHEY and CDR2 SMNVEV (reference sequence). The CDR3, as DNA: TGTGCCAGCAAGGGACAGGCTCAAGAGACCCAGTACTTC. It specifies CASKGQAQETQYF.

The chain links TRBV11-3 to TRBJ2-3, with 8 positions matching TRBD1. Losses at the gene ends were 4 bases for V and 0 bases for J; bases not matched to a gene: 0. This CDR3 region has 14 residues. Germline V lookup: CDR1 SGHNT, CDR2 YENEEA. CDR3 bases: TGTGCCAGCAGCTACAGGGGGAGCACAGATACGCAGTATTTT. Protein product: CASSYRGSTDTQYF.

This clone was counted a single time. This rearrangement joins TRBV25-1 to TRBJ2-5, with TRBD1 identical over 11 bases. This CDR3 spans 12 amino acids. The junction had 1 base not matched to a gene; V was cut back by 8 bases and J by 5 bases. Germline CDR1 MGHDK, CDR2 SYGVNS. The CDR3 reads CASGDRGETQYF. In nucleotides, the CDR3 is TGTGCCAGCGGGGACAGGGGGGAGACCCAGTACTTC.

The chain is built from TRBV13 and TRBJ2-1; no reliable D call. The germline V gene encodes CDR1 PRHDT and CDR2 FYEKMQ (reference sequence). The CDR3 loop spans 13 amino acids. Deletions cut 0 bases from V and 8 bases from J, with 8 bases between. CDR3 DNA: TGTGCCAGCAGCTTAGGCGGCGATGATGAGCAGTTCTTC. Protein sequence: CASSLGGDDEQFF. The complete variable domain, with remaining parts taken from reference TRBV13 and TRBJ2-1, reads AAGVIQSPRHLIKEKRETATLKCYPIPRHDTVYWYQQGPGQDPQFLISFYEKMQSDKGSIPDRFSAQQFSDYHSELNMSSLELGDSALYFCASSLGGDDEQFFGPGTRLTVL.

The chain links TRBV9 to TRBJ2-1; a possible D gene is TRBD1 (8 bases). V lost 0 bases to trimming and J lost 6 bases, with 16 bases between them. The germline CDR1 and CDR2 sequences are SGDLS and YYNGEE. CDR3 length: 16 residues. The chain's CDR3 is CASSVDGQGGFNEQFF. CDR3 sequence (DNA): TGTGCCAGCAGCGTAGACGGACAGGGAGGGTTCAATGAGCAGTTCTTC.

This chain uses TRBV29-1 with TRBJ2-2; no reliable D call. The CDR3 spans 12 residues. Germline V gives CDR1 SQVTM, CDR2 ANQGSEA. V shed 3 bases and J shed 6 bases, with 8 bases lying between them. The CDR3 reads CSVDSLSGELFF. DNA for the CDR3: TGCAGCGTTGACAGTCTGTCCGGGGAGCTGTTTTTT.

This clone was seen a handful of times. The CDR3 protein is CSVGFGRQREAFF. Here the CDR3 DNA reads TGCAGCGTTGGGTTTGGAAGACAGCGAGAGGCTTTCTTT. The V and J genes are TRBV29-1 and TRBJ1-1, with D tentatively TRBD1 (5 bases). V dropped 4 bases and J dropped 11 bases, with 20 bases sitting between them. The CDR3 runs to 13 residues. CDR1 and CDR2 (germline): SQVTM, ANQGSEA.

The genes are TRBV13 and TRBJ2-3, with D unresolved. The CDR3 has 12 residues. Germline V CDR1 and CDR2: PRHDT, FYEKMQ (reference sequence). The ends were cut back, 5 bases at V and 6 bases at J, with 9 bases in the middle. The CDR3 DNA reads TGTGCCAGCAGCCGTTTGGGGGATACGCAGTATTTT. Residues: CASSRLGDTQYF.

In DNA, the CDR3 is TGTGCCAGACCGATACAGTGTTCGGAGACCCAGTACTTC. Amino acids: CARPIQCSETQYF. The V call is TRBV28, the J call TRBJ2-5; unclear D gene. The CDR3 extends over 13 amino acids. Trimming removed 9 bases at V and 5 bases at J, with 16 bases between. Looked up from germline, CDR1 is MDHEN and CDR2 is SYDVKM.

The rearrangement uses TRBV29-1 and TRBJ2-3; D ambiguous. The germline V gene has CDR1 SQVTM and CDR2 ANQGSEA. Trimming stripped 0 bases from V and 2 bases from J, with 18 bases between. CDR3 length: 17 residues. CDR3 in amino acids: CSVEEAERKTFTDTQYF. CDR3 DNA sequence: TGCAGCGTTGAAGAAGCAGAGAGGAAGACTTTCACAGATACGCAGTATTTT.

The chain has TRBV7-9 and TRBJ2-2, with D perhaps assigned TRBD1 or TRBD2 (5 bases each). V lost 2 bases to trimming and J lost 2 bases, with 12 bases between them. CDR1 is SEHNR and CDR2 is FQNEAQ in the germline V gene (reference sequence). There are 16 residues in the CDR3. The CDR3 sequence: CASSLSLGENTGELFF. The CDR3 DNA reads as TGTGCCAGCAGCTTATCGTTGGGGGAAAACACCGGGGAGCTGTTTTTT.

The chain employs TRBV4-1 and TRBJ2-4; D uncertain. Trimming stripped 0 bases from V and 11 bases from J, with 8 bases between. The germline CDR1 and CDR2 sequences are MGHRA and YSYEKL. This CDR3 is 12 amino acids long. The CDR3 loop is CASSQDDLVQYF. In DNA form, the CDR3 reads TGCGCCAGCAGCCAAGATGATCTTGTTCAGTACTTC.

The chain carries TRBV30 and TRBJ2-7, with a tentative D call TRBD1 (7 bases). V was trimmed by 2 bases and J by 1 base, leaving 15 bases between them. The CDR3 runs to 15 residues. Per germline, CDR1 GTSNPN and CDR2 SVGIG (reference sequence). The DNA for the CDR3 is TGTGCCTGGAGTCAGGGCAGGGGGGAATCCTACGAGCAGTACTTC. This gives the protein CAWSQGRGESYEQYF.

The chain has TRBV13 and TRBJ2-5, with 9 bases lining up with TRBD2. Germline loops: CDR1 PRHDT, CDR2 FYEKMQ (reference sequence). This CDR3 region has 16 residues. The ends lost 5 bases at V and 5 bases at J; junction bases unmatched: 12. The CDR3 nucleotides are TGTGCCAGCAGCCTTCCGGGACTAGCCCGGGGGGAGACCCAGTACTTC. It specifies CASSLPGLARGETQYF.

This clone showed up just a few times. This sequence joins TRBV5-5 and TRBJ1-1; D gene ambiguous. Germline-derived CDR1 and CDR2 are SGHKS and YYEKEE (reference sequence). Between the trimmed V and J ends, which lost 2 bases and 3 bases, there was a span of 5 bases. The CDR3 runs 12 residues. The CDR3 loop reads CASSFGDTEAFF. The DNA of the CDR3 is TGTGCCAGCAGCTTCGGAGACACTGAAGCTTTCTTT. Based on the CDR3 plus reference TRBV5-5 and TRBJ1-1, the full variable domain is DAGVTQSPTHLIKTRGQQVTLRCSPISGHKSVSWYQQVLGQGPQFIFQYYEKEERGRGNFPDRFSARQFPNYSSELNVNALLLGDSALYLCASSFGDTEAFFGQGTRLTVV.

CDR3: CASSQEYDRYGYTF. The CDR3 DNA sequence: TGCGCCAGCAGCCAAGAGTACGACCGCTATGGCTACACCTTC. This chain connects TRBV4-1 to TRBJ1-2; D is undetermined. V was shortened by 0 bases and J by 4 bases, with 9 bases between the two germline ends. CDR1 is MGHRA and CDR2 is YSYEKL in the germline V gene. This CDR3 spans 14 amino acids.

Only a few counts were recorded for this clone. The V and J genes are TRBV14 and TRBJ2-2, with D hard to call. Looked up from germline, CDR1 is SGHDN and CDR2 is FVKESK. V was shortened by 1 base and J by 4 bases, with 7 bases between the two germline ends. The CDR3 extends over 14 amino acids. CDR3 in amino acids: CASSQVGGTGELFF. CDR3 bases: TGTGCCAGCAGCCAAGTCGGCGGCACCGGGGAGCTGTTTTTT.

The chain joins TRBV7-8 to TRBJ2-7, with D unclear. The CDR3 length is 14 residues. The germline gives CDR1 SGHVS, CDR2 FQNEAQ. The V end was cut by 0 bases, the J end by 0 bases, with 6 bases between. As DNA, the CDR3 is TGTGCCAGCAGCTTAGCAGGGAACTCCTACGAGCAGTACTTC. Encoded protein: CASSLAGNSYEQYF. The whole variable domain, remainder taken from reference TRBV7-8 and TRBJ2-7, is GAGVSQSPRYKVAKRGQDVALRCDPISGHVSLFWYQQALGQGPEFLTYFQNEAQLDKSGLPSDRFFAERPEGSVSTLKIQRTQQEDSAVYLCASSLAGNSYEQYFGPGTRLTVT.

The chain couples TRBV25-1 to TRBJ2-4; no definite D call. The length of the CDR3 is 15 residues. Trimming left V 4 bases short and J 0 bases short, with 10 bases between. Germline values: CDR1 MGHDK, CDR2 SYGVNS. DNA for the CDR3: TGTGCCAGCAGTGGAGGTTCTTTAGCCAAAAACATTCAGTACTTC. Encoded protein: CASSGGSLAKNIQYF.